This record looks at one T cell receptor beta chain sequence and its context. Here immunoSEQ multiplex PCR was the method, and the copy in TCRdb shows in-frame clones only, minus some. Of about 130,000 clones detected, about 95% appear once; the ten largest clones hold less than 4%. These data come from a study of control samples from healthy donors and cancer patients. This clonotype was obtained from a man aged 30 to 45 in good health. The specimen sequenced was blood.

The CDR3 DNA sequence: TGTGCCAGCAGTTTCGGGCTTGGAGGCTACACCTTC. Its protein product is CASSFGLGGYTF. J is TRBJ1-2 and V is TRBV28; D ambiguous. This CDR3 is built from 12 residues. Germline CDR1 MDHEN, CDR2 SYDVKM. V was clipped by 3 bases and J by 8 bases, with 10 bases between them.